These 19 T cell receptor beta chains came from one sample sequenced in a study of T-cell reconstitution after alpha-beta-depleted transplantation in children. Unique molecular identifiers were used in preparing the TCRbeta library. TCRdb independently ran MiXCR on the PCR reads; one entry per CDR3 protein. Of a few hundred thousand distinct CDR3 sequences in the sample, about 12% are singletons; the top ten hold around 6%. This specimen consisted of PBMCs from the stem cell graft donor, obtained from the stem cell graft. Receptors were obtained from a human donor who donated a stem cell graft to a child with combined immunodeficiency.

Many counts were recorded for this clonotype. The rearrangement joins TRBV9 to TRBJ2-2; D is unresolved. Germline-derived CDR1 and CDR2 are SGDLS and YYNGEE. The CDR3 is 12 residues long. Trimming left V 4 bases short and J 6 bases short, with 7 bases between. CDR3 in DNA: TGTGCCAGCAGCCCCCCCGCCGGGGAGCTGTTTTTT. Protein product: CASSPPAGELFF.

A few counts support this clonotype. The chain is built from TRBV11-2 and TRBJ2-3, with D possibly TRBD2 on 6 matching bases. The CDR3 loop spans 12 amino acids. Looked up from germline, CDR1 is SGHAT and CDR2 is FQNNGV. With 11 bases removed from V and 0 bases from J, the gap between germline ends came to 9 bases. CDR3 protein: CAPGGSTDTQYF. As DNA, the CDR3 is TGTGCCCCCGGGGGAAGCACAGATACGCAGTATTTT.

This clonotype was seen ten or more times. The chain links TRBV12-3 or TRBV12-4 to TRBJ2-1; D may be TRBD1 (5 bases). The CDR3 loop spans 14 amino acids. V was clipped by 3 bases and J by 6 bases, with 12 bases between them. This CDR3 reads CASSFGVRGNEQFF. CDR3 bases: TGTGCCAGCAGTTTTGGGGTTAGGGGCAATGAGCAGTTCTTC.

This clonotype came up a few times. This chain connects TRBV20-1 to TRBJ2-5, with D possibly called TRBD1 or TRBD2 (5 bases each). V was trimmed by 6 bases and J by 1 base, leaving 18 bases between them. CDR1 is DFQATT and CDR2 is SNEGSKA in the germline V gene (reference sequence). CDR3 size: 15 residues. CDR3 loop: CSAQFREFFQETQYF. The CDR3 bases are TGCAGTGCCCAATTCAGGGAGTTTTTCCAAGAGACCCAGTACTTC.

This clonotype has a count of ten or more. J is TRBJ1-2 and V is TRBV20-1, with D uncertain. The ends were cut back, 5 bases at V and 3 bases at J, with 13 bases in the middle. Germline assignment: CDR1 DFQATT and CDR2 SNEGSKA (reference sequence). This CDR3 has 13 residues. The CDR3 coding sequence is TGCAGTGCTTGGAAATCAACCGACTATGGCTACACCTTC. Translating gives CSAWKSTDYGYTF.

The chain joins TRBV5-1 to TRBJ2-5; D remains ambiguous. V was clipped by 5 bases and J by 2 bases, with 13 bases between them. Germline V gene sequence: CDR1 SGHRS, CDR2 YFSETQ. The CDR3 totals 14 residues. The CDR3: CASRLGNTQETQYF. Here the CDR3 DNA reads TGCGCCAGCAGGCTAGGAAACACTCAAGAGACCCAGTACTTC.

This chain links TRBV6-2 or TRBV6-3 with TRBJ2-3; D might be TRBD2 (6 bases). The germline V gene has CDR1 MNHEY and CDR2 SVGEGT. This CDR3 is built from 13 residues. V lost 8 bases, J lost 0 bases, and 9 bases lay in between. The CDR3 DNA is TGTGCCAGCCGGACTACTAGCACAGATACGCAGTATTTT. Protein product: CASRTTSTDTQYF.

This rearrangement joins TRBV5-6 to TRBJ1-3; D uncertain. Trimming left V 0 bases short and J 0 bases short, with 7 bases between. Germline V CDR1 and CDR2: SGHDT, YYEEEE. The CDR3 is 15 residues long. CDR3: CASSLGPDSGNTIYF. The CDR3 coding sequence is TGTGCCAGCAGCTTGGGTCCTGACTCTGGAAACACCATATATTTT.

The CDR3 nucleotides read TGTGCCAGCAGCTTTTCCCGGGACAGGATAGGATTTGGCACTGAAGCTTTCTTT. Residues: CASSFSRDRIGFGTEAFF. V is TRBV7-8 and J is TRBJ1-1; 8 positions agree with TRBD1. The J segment lost 4 bases and the V segment lost 3 bases, leaving 16 bases of the junction unmatched. This CDR3 spans 18 amino acids. CDR1 and CDR2 from the germline V gene are SGHVS and FQNEAQ. Together with reference TRBV7-8 and TRBJ1-1, the CDR3 gives the full variable domain: GAGVSQSPRYKVAKRGQDVALRCDPISGHVSLFWYQQALGQGPEFLTYFQNEAQLDKSGLPSDRFFAERPEGSVSTLKIQRTQQEDSAVYLCASSFSRDRIGFGTEAFFGQGTRLTVV.

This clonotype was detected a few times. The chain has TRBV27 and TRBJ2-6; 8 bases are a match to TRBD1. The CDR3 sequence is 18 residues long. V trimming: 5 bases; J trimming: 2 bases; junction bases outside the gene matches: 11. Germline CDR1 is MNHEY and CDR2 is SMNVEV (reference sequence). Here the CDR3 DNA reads TGTGCCAGCAGTCCAGCCGGGACAGGAGTTCCTGGGGCCAACGTCCTGACTTTC. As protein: CASSPAGTGVPGANVLTF. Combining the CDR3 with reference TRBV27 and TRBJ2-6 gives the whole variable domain EAQVTQNPRYLITVTGKKLTVTCSQNMNHEYMSWYRQDPGLGLRQIYYSMNVEVTDKGDVPEGYKVSRKEKRNFPLILESPSPNQTSLYFCASSPAGTGVPGANVLTFGAGSRLTVL.

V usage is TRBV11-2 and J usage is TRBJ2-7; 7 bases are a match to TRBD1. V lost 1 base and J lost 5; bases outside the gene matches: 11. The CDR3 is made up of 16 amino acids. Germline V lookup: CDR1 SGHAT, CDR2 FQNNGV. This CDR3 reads CASSLVTGAPIHEQYF. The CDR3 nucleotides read TGTGCCAGCAGCTTAGTTACAGGGGCGCCTATCCACGAGCAGTACTTC.

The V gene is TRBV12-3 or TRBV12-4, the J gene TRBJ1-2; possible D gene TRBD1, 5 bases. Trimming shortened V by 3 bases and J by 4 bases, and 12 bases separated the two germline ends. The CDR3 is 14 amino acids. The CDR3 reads CASSFQGFGYGYTF. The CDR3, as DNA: TGTGCCAGCAGTTTCCAGGGCTTTGGCTATGGCTACACCTTC.

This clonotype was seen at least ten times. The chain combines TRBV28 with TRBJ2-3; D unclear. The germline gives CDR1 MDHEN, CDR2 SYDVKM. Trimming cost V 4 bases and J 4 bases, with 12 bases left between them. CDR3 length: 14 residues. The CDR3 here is CASSSLGRADTQYF. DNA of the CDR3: TGTGCCAGCAGTTCCCTGGGCCGGGCAGATACGCAGTATTTT.

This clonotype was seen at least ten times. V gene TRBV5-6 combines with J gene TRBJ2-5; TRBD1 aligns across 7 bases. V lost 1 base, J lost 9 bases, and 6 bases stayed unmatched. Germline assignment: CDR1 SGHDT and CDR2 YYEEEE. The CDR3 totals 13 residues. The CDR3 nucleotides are TGTGCCAGCAGCTTGTGGGACAGTAACGCCCAGTACTTC. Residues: CASSLWDSNAQYF.

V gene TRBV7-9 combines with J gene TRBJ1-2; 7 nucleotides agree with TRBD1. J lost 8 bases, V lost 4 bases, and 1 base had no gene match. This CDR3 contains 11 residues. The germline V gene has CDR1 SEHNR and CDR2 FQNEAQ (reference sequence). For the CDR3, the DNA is TGTGCCAGCAGCTACAGGGGAGGCTACACCTTC. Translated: CASSYRGGYTF.

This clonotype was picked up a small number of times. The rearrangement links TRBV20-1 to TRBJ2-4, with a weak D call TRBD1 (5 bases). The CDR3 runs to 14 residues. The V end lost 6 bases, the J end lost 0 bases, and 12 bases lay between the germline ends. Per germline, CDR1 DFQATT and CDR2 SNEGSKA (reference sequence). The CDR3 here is CSAPGHLAKNIQYF. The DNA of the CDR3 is TGCAGTGCCCCCGGACACCTAGCCAAAAACATTCAGTACTTC.

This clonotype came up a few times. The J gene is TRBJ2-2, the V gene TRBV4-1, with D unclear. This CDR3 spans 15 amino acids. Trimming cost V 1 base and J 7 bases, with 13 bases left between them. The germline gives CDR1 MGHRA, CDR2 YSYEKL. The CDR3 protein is CASSQVAEKHGELFF. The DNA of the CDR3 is TGCGCCAGCAGCCAAGTCGCTGAGAAACACGGGGAGCTGTTTTTT.

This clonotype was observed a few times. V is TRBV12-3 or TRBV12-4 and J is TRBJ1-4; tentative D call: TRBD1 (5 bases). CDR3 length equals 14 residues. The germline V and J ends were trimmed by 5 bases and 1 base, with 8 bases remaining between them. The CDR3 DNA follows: TGTGCCAGCAGTCGACAGAGAACTAATGAAAAACTGTTTTTT. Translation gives CASSRQRTNEKLFF.

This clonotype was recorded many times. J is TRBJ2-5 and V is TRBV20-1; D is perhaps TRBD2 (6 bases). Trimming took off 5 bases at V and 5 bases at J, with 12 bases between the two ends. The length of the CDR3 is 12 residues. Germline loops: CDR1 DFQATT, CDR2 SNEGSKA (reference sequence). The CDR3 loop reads CSAEPREETQYF. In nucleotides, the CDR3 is TGCAGTGCTGAACCCCGGGAGGAGACCCAGTACTTC.